Listed here are 21 T cell receptor beta chains from one sample, sequenced in a study of OX40 agonist ivuxolimab in advanced cancers. Repertoires were generated with immunoSEQ multiplex PCR, while TCRdb's copy carries only in-frame clones and drops some. The sample holds tens of thousands of clones, roughly 80% seen once. Sample: CD4+ or CD8+ T cells sorted from blood, taken in a trial of the OX40 agonist ivuxolimab. All receptors derive from an adult with an advanced solid tumor such as melanoma, head and neck, liver or kidney cancer.

This chain joins TRBV4-3 and TRBJ2-4; D tentatively fits TRBD1 or TRBD2 (6 bases each). The germline gives CDR1 LGHNA, CDR2 YSLEER. CDR3 length equals 15 residues. Trimming removed 0 bases at V and 5 bases at J, with 11 bases between. CDR3 DNA sequence: TGCGCCAGCAGCCAAGAGGGGGGCGGGCAAAACATTCAGTACTTC. Translating gives CASSQEGGGQNIQYF.

The rearrangement links TRBV7-2 to TRBJ1-3, with 7 bases matching TRBD1. The J segment lost 4 bases and the V segment lost 2 bases, leaving 8 bases of the junction unmatched. The CDR3 runs 16 residues. Germline assignment: CDR1 SGHTA and CDR2 FQGNSA. The CDR3 nucleotides read TGTGCCAGCAGCTTACAGGGCGCCAGGGGGGGAAACACCATATATTTT. It codes for CASSLQGARGGNTIYF.

The chain joins TRBV14 to TRBJ1-2, with 7 positions matching TRBD1. V shed 4 bases, J shed 0 bases, and the junction held 5 bases outside the gene matches. The CDR3 has 15 amino acids. CDR1 SGHDN and CDR2 FVKESK come from the germline V gene. CDR3 DNA sequence: TGTGCCAGCAGCCCATACGGACAGGCTAACTATGGCTACACCTTC. Protein sequence: CASSPYGQANYGYTF.

The chain links TRBV19 to TRBJ1-5; 7 nucleotides match TRBD1. V shed 4 bases and J 3 bases; nucleotides not matched to a gene: 9. There are 16 residues in the CDR3. In germline, CDR1 is LNHDA, CDR2 SQIVND (reference sequence). In nucleotides, the CDR3 is TGTGCCAGTAGTACCCCCAGGGGGGTGACCAATCAGCCCCAGCATTTT. Translating it yields CASSTPRGVTNQPQHF.

The V call is TRBV7-2, the J call TRBJ2-3; the D is unclear. CDR1 and CDR2 (germline): SGHTA, FQGNSA. The V and J ends lost 2 bases and 5 bases respectively, with 5 bases between them. This CDR3 has 12 residues. In nucleotides, the CDR3 is TGTGCCAGCAGCTTATTGAGAGATACGCAGTATTTT. It is translated as CASSLLRDTQYF.

This clone came up a few times. V gene TRBV2 combines with J gene TRBJ2-1, with a possible D match to TRBD2 (7 bases). The V gene lost 7 bases and the J gene lost 7 bases, with 14 bases spanning the gap. This CDR3 is built from 13 residues. Germline assignment: CDR1 SNHLY and CDR2 FYNNEI. CDR3 sequence (DNA): TGTGCCAGCAAGTGGGGGGGCCAAAATGAGCAGTTCTTC. Its translation is CASKWGGQNEQFF.

This clone was recorded once. The chain recombines TRBV7-6 with TRBJ1-3; possible D gene TRBD1, 5 bases. The CDR3 has 17 amino acids. V was pared by 0 bases and J by 0 bases, with 12 bases between. Germline CDR1 is SGHVS and CDR2 is FNYEAQ. The DNA of the CDR3 is TGTGCCAGCAGCTTAGCATCAGGGCCCTTCTCTGGAAACACCATATATTTT. Residues: CASSLASGPFSGNTIYF.

The chain employs TRBV15 and TRBJ2-1; no definite D call. The CDR3 is 16 amino acids. The germline CDR1 and CDR2 sequences are LNHNV and YYDKDF (reference sequence). The V end lost 7 bases, the J end lost 9 bases, and 25 bases lay between the germline ends. CDR3 protein: CATKARPEPWVGEQFF. CDR3 in DNA: TGTGCCACCAAAGCGCGACCCGAGCCTTGGGTCGGTGAGCAGTTCTTC.

The J gene is TRBJ2-7, the V gene TRBV4-2; 10 nucleotides agree with TRBD1. Germline lookup yields CDR1 LGHNA and CDR2 YNFKEQ. V gave up 3 bases and J gave up 3 bases; unmatched junction bases: 2. This CDR3 comprises 14 residues. CDR3 in amino acids: CASSQGQGNYEQYF. The CDR3 bases are TGTGCCAGCAGCCAGGGACAGGGGAACTACGAGCAGTACTTC.

The rearrangement joins TRBV5-4 to TRBJ1-4; the D is unclear. From germline, CDR1 is SGHNT and CDR2 YYREEE (reference sequence). V shed 1 base and J shed 0 bases, with 7 bases lying between them. The length of the CDR3 is 15 residues. The CDR3: CASSLFAATNEKLFF. The CDR3 DNA sequence: TGTGCCAGCAGCTTGTTTGCCGCAACTAATGAAAAACTGTTTTTT.

The chain is built from TRBV5-1 and TRBJ1-2, with a possible D match to TRBD1 (5 bases). Germline CDR1 is SGHRS and CDR2 is YFSETQ. V lost 0 bases to trimming and J lost 1 base, with 31 bases between them. The CDR3 length is 22 residues. CDR3 sequence (DNA): TGCGCCAGCAGCTTGGATAAGCATGGGGGGGTCCGGAGGTCAGGCAATAACTATGGCTACACCTTC. As protein: CASSLDKHGGVRRSGNNYGYTF. Together with reference TRBV5-1 and TRBJ1-2, the CDR3 gives the full variable domain: KAGVTQTPRYLIKTRGQQVTLSCSPISGHRSVSWYQQTPGQGLQFLFEYFSETQRNKGNFPGRFSGRQFSNSRSEMNVSTLELGDSALYLCASSLDKHGGVRRSGNNYGYTFGSGTRLTVV.

The chain carries TRBV11-2 and TRBJ1-2; maybe TRBD1 (5 bases). The germline gives CDR1 SGHAT, CDR2 FQNNGV. The V end was cut by 1 base, the J end by 2 bases, with 11 bases between. The length of the CDR3 is 15 residues. The CDR3 bases are TGTGCCAGCAGCTTAGTCCCAGGGTGGAACTATGGCTACACCTTC. This encodes CASSLVPGWNYGYTF.

This clone came up a few times. The chain carries TRBV12-5 and TRBJ2-7, with D possibly matching TRBD1 (6 bases). The germline V gene encodes CDR1 LGHNT and CDR2 FRNRAP. CDR3 length: 17 residues. Between the trimmed V and J ends, which lost 0 bases and 1 base, there was a span of 16 bases. The CDR3 region has the DNA TGTGCTAGTGGTTTGGTCTTAGGGTTGGGGGCATCCTACGAGCAGTACTTC. This gives the protein CASGLVLGLGASYEQYF.

The chain couples TRBV7-9 to TRBJ2-7; D call uncertain. The CDR3 runs 15 residues. The germline gives CDR1 SEHNR, CDR2 FQNEAQ (reference sequence). Trimming left V 3 bases short and J 0 bases short, with 12 bases between. As DNA, the CDR3 is TGTGCCAGCAGCTTGGGCACATTAGGCTCCTACGAGCAGTACTTC. It is translated as CASSLGTLGSYEQYF.

V is TRBV6-5 and J is TRBJ2-7; D call uncertain. Germline V gene lookup returns CDR1 MNHEY and CDR2 SVGAGI. The ends were cut back, 2 bases at V and 0 bases at J, with 11 bases in the middle. There are 15 residues in the CDR3. The CDR3 nucleotides read TGTGCCAGCAGTTACCGGGCAGCGAGCTCCTACGAGCAGTACTTC. The encoded protein is CASSYRAASSYEQYF.

In its sample, this clone was seen a few times. The gene calls are TRBV2 and TRBJ2-1; D may be TRBD2 (6 bases). Germline CDR1 SNHLY, CDR2 FYNNEI. Trimming stripped 8 bases from V and 5 bases from J, with 13 bases between. CDR3 length equals 13 residues. CDR3 DNA: TGTGCCAGCCGGGACTGGAATAACAATGAGCAGTTCTTC. This sequence encodes CASRDWNNNEQFF.

V usage is TRBV14 and J usage is TRBJ1-4; the D is unclear. The germline V and J ends were trimmed by 2 bases and 5 bases, with 6 bases remaining between them. The length of the CDR3 is 13 residues. Germline CDR1 is SGHDN and CDR2 is FVKESK. CDR3 in DNA: TGTGCCAGCAGCCAAACTAGGAATGAAAAACTGTTTTTT. Amino acid sequence: CASSQTRNEKLFF.

The gene calls are TRBV18 and TRBJ1-2; D remains ambiguous. V was pared by 3 bases and J by 5 bases, with 16 bases between. Germline CDR1 is KGHSH and CDR2 is LQKENI. This CDR3 region has 15 residues. The CDR3 sequence is CASSPLPRERYGYTF. The CDR3 DNA reads TGTGCCAGCTCACCCCTACCGAGGGAGAGATATGGCTACACCTTC.

The rearrangement links TRBV5-1 to TRBJ2-5, with D unresolved. The CDR3 contains 15 residues. The germline V and J ends were trimmed by 1 base and 3 bases, with 13 bases remaining between them. The V gene's germline CDR1 is SGHRS and CDR2 YFSETQ. The CDR3 loop is CASSLSGGFKETQYF. DNA for the CDR3: TGCGCCAGCAGCTTGTCGGGTGGATTTAAAGAGACCCAGTACTTC.

The genes are TRBV30 and TRBJ1-2; TRBD1 is a possible D gene (5 bases). The CDR3 is 12 amino acids. CDR1 and CDR2 (germline): GTSNPN, SVGIG (reference sequence). V dropped 0 bases and J dropped 4 bases, with 6 bases sitting between them. The CDR3 is CAWSVQAYGYTF. The DNA of the CDR3 is TGTGCCTGGAGTGTACAGGCCTATGGCTACACCTTC.

The chain recombines TRBV12-5 with TRBJ2-3; D is possibly TRBD2 (5 bases). V lost 5 bases, J lost 4 bases, and 22 bases lay in between. The CDR3 contains 17 residues. Germline V gene sequence: CDR1 LGHNT, CDR2 FRNRAP. CDR3: CASGIDRGSSIPDTQYF. DNA for the CDR3: TGTGCTAGTGGTATTGACCGGGGTTCGAGTATCCCAGATACGCAGTATTTT.